The 17 T cell receptor beta chains presented below share a single source sample, sequenced in a study of T cell responses to AZD1222 COVID-19 vaccine (dated by TCRdb to about 2021). The time point tag for this specimen amounts to: baseline before first vaccination. Library generation was performed with the immunoSEQ multiplex PCR assay. TCRdb mirrors the immuneACCESS table, restricted to in-frame sequences. Some clones are absent from its copies; in checked studies, under half trace to an unresolved V gene, and the reason for the others is unknown. The sample table shows tens of thousands of clones, and about 85% are seen once. The leading ten clones occupy roughly 20% of the sample. The material was peripheral blood, obtained on day 0 of AZD1222 vaccination. Source of these receptors: an adult in good health.

The J gene is TRBJ2-7, the V gene TRBV7-2, with 14 bases that match TRBD2. V gave up 5 bases and J gave up 4 bases; unmatched junction bases: 4. This CDR3 comprises 15 residues. Per germline, CDR1 SGHTA and CDR2 FQGNSA. Here the CDR3 DNA reads TGTGCCAGCAGCCGGACTAGCGGGGGGTTGTACGAGCAGTACTTC. Its translation is CASSRTSGGLYEQYF.

CDR3 sequence (DNA): TGTGCCACCAGCAGAGATCGACAGATTACAACGAACACTGAAGCTTTCTTT. Its translation is CATSRDRQITTNTEAFF. The genes are TRBV15 and TRBJ1-1; D is perhaps TRBD1 (5 bases). Germline values: CDR1 LNHNV, CDR2 YYDKDF (reference sequence). V lost 0 bases and J 1 base, leaving 15 bases between the germline ends. This CDR3 has 17 amino acids.

This clone turned up a few times. The chain joins TRBV28 to TRBJ1-3, with 7 bases aligning to TRBD1. In germline, CDR1 is MDHEN, CDR2 SYDVKM. V lost 5 bases, J lost 0 bases, and 13 bases stayed unmatched. The length of the CDR3 is 18 residues. CDR3 in amino acids: CASSPWTGGVFSGNTIYF. The CDR3 region has the DNA TGTGCCAGCAGTCCCTGGACAGGAGGGGTTTTCTCTGGAAACACCATATATTTT.

This clone appeared a single time. The gene calls are TRBV3-1 (or the pseudogene TRBV3-2) and TRBJ2-5; no definite D call. V lost 1 base, J lost 5 bases, and 20 bases lay in between. Germline-derived CDR1 and CDR2 are LGHDT and YNNKEL (reference sequence). The CDR3 length is 17 residues. CDR3 sequence: CASSQVPWSPNVETQYF. The CDR3 bases are TGTGCCAGCAGCCAAGTCCCCTGGTCACCGAACGTGGAGACCCAGTACTTC.

The chain joins TRBV5-1 to TRBJ1-1, with D possibly matching TRBD1 (5 bases). Germline V CDR1 and CDR2: SGHRS, YFSETQ. This CDR3 is built from 15 residues. The germline V and J ends were trimmed by 0 bases and 8 bases, with 17 bases remaining between them. The CDR3 DNA follows: TGCGCCAGCAGCTTGGGGTCGGCAGGGACGGGGGAAGCTTTCTTT. It encodes CASSLGSAGTGEAFF.

The chain joins TRBV5-8 to TRBJ2-3, with D uncertain. Trimming took 2 bases from V and 4 from J, leaving 14 bases between them. Germline values: CDR1 SGHTS, CDR2 YDEGEE. CDR3 size: 15 residues. CDR3 protein: CASSFSFVAADTQYF. CDR3 bases: TGTGCCAGCAGCTTTAGTTTCGTGGCGGCAGATACGCAGTATTTT.

The genes are TRBV11-2 and TRBJ2-7, with 12 nucleotides matching TRBD1. V dropped 1 base and J dropped 3; count of bases not matched to a gene: 7. The CDR3 runs 17 residues. Germline V gene lookup returns CDR1 SGHAT and CDR2 FQNNGV. DNA of the CDR3: TGTGCCAGCAGCTTAGGGGGGACAGGGGGCATTTTCTACGAGCAGTACTTC. It codes for CASSLGGTGGIFYEQYF.

This sequence joins TRBV6-8 and TRBJ1-1, with TRBD1 matching 9 bases. The CDR3 totals 16 residues. The germline V gene has CDR1 MNHGY and CDR2 SAAAGT. After removal of 6 bases from V and 4 bases from J, the junction contained 12 bases not matched to a gene. This chain's CDR3 is CASSLVPGQGTTEAFF. The CDR3 DNA reads TGTGCCAGCAGCCTAGTTCCGGGACAGGGTACCACTGAAGCTTTCTTT.

CDR3: CASSLKGNEQYF. DNA of the CDR3: TGTGCCAGCAGTTTGAAAGGGAACGAGCAGTACTTC. The rearrangement joins TRBV28 to TRBJ2-7; no firm D call. In germline, CDR1 is MDHEN, CDR2 SYDVKM. Trimming stripped 3 bases from V and 5 bases from J, with 8 bases between. This CDR3 has 12 residues.

The chain links TRBV3-1 (or the pseudogene TRBV3-2) to TRBJ1-2, with D hard to call. Germline values: CDR1 LGHDT, CDR2 YNNKEL (reference sequence). Deletions cut 0 bases from V and 6 bases from J, with 8 bases between. The CDR3 extends over 13 amino acids. CDR3 sequence: CASSQDLRDGYTF. The CDR3 bases are TGTGCCAGCAGCCAAGATCTGAGGGATGGCTACACCTTC.

The V gene is TRBV9, the J gene TRBJ1-6; D is possibly TRBD1 (5 bases). This CDR3 is 14 amino acids long. The germline V and J ends were trimmed by 1 base and 12 bases, with 14 bases remaining between them. CDR1 SGDLS and CDR2 YYNGEE come from the germline V gene. In nucleotides, the CDR3 is TGTGCCAGCAGCGTAAGCTGGGGCGAGAGACCCCTCCACTTT. It encodes CASSVSWGERPLHF.

The CDR3 loop is CASRAGQGRQPQHF. In nucleotides, the CDR3 is TGTGCCAGCAGAGCAGGACAGGGTAGGCAGCCCCAGCATTTT. The rearrangement joins TRBV2 to TRBJ1-5, with 8 bases identical to TRBD1. The J segment lost 7 bases and the V segment lost 6 bases, leaving 8 bases of the junction unmatched. Germline CDR1 SNHLY, CDR2 FYNNEI. The CDR3 length is 14 residues.

This clone is classed as medium-sized. The chain is built from TRBV28 and TRBJ2-5; D is tentatively TRBD1 or TRBD2 (5 bases each). Germline V CDR1 and CDR2: MDHEN, SYDVKM. The germline V and J ends were trimmed by 8 bases and 3 bases, with 16 bases remaining between them. The CDR3 is 14 amino acids. CDR3 DNA sequence: TGTGCCAGCCTGGGGTGGGGGTCGGAAGAGACCCAGTACTTC. It specifies CASLGWGSEETQYF.

The V and J genes are TRBV15 and TRBJ1-1; tentative D call: TRBD1 (5 bases). The CDR3 runs 15 residues. Germline values: CDR1 LNHNV, CDR2 YYDKDF (reference sequence). Trimming removed 1 base at V and 7 bases at J, with 16 bases between. The CDR3 coding sequence is TGTGCCACCAGCAGAGTGGGGGGGAGACAGCATGAAGCTTTCTTT. It translates to CATSRVGGRQHEAFF.

The chain is built from TRBV10-2 and TRBJ2-5, with 13 bases fitting TRBD2. V lost 8 bases to trimming and J lost 4 bases; unmatched junction nucleotides: 7. This CDR3 region has 15 residues. From germline, CDR1 is WSHSY and CDR2 SAAADI. The CDR3 is CASLTSGGAAETQYF. The CDR3 nucleotides are TGCGCCAGCCTTACTAGCGGGGGGGCCGCAGAGACCCAGTACTTC.

Notes on this clone: One end of the junction does not line up with germline, which may come from a read error. The J gene is TRBJ2-2, the V gene TRBV7-7, with 10 bases lining up with TRBD2. Germline CDR1 reads SSHAT; CDR2 reads FNYEAQ (reference sequence). There are 13 residues in the CDR3. The CDR3: CASSGGATGELFF. In DNA form, the CDR3 reads TGTGCTAGCAGCGGGGGGGCCACCGGGGAGCTGTTTTTT.

The chain couples TRBV25-1 to TRBJ1-1, with TRBD1 as a possible D gene (5 bases). The length of the CDR3 is 11 residues. The germline V gene encodes CDR1 MGHDK and CDR2 SYGVNS. V dropped 9 bases and J dropped 6 bases, with 11 bases sitting between them. The CDR3 DNA reads as TGTGCCAGGGGACTGGGCGCTGAAGCTTTCTTT. Its translation: CARGLGAEAFF.